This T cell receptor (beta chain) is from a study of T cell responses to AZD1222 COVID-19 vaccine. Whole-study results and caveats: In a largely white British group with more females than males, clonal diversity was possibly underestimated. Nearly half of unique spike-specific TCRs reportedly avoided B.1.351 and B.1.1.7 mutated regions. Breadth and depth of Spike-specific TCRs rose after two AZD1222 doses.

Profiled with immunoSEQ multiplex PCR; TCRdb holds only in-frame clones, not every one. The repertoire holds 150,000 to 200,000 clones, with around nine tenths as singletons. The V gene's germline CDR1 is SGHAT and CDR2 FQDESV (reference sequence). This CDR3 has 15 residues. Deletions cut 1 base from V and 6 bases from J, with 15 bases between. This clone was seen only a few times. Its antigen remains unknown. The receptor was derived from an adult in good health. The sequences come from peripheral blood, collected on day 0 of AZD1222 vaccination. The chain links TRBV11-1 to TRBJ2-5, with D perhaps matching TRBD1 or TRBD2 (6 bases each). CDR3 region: CASSLGAGAGKTQYF. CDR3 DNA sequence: TGTGCCAGCAGCTTAGGGGCAGGGGCGGGGAAGACCCAGTACTTC. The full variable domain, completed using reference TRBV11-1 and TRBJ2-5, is EAEVAQSPRYKITEKSQAVAFWCDPISGHATLYWYRQILGQGPELLVQFQDESVVDDSQLPKDRFSAERLKGVDSTLKIQPAELGDSAMYLCASSLGAGAGKTQYFGPGTRLLVL.